This TCR beta chain was sequenced during a study of blood T cell repertoires in COVID-19. Study background: The study drew acute and convalescent COVID-19 samples from the United States, Italy and Spain. T cells, B-cell-depleted T cells, or PBMCs provided the cDNA or gDNA that served as material.

Trimming cost V 0 bases and J 4 bases; bases outside gene matches: 4. Germline V CDR1 and CDR2: MNHNY, SVGAGI (reference sequence). The CDR3 extends over 16 amino acids. Study processing details: Reference gene primers were amplified, and this amplification served to estimate nucleated cell counts. The assay was immunoSEQ multiplex PCR, and TCRdb's table has in-frame clones only and misses some. The D gene and trimming were derived from the DNA, and the V and J assignments and clone size from that table. There are 120,000 to 150,000 clones in the sample; 85% to 90% occur only once, and 3.5% to 5.5% lies in the top ten.

The chain joins TRBV6-6 to TRBJ1-5, with 9 bases identical to TRBD1. The material sequenced was peripheral blood. The receptor was derived from a woman aged 35 to 49 with acute or convalescent COVID-19. The CDR3 DNA reads as TGTGCCAGCAGTTACTCTCAGGGACAGGGAAATCAGCCCCAGCATTTT. This sequence encodes CASSYSQGQGNQPQHF.